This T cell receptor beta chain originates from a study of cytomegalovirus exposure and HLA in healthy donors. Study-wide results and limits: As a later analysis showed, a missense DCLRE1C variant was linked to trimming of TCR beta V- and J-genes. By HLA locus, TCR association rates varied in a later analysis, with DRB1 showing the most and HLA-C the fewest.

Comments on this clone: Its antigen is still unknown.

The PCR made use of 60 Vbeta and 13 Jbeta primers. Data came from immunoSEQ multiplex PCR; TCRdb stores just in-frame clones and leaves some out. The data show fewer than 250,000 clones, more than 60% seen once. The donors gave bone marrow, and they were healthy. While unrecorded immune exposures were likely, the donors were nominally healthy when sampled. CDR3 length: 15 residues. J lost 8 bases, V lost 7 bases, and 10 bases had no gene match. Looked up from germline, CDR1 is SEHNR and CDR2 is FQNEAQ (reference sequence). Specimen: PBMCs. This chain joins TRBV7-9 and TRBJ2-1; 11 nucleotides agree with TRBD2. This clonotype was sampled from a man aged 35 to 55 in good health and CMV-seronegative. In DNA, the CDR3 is TGTGCCAGCACCACCACTAGCGGGAGTATCCATGAGCAGTTCTTC. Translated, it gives CASTTTSGSIHEQFF. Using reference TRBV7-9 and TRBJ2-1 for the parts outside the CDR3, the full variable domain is DTGVSQNPRHKITKRGQNVTFRCDPISEHNRLYWYRQTLGQGPEFLTYFQNEAQLEKSRLLSDRFSAERPKGSFSTLEIQRTEQGDSAMYLCASTTTSGSIHEQFFGPGTRLTVL.